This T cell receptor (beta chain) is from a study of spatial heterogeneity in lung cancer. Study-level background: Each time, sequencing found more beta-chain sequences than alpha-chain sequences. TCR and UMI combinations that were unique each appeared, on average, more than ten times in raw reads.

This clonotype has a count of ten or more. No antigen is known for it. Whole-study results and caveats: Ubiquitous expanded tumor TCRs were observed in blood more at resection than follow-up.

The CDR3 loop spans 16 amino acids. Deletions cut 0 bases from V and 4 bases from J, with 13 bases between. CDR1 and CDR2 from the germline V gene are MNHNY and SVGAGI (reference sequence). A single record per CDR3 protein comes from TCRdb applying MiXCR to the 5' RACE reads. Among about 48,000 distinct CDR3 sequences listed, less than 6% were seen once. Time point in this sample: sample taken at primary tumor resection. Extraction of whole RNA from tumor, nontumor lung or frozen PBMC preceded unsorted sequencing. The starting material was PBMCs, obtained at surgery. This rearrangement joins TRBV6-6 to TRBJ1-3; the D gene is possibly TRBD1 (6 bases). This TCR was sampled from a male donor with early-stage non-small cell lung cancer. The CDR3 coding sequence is TGTGCCAGCAGTTACTCCTCGGGGACACGGGGAAACACCATATATTTT. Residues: CASSYSSGTRGNTIYF.